These 15 T cell receptor beta chains were sequenced from one sample in a study of shared clonotypes between healthy human individuals. Clones were read by immunoSEQ multiplex PCR, and TCRdb kept only the in-frame ones, dropping some. The profile shows more than 500,000 clones, roughly 95% of them singletons. Source material: naive CD4+ T cells sorted from blood. The sample's subset: CD45RA+ positively selected. These TCRs come from a woman in her 30s in good health.

The chain couples TRBV7-2 to TRBJ2-7, with 10 bases matching TRBD2. CDR3 size: 16 residues. The J segment lost 6 bases and the V segment lost 7 bases, leaving 15 bases of the junction unmatched. Germline V CDR1 and CDR2: SGHTA, FQGNSA. The CDR3 is CASTRGKGLAGAEQYF. The CDR3 coding sequence is TGTGCCAGCACCAGAGGCAAAGGGCTAGCGGGAGCCGAGCAGTACTTC.

The chain links TRBV9 to TRBJ2-7, with D tentatively TRBD1 or TRBD2 (5 bases each). This CDR3 region has 16 residues. The V end was cut by 3 bases, the J end by 1 base, with 17 bases between. Germline CDR1 SGDLS, CDR2 YYNGEE. Written as DNA, the CDR3 is TGTGCCAGCAGCGCCACCGGGACGCCTCTTTCCTACGAGCAGTACTTC. It encodes CASSATGTPLSYEQYF.

The genes are TRBV9 and TRBJ1-1; 7 nucleotides line up with TRBD1. V dropped 4 bases and J dropped 11; count of bases not matched to a gene: 11. The CDR3 is made up of 13 amino acids. In germline, CDR1 is SGDLS, CDR2 YYNGEE. As DNA, the CDR3 is TGTGCCAGCAGCCCAGGGGGGGGCTATGCGGCTTTCTTT. It translates to CASSPGGGYAAFF.

The chain employs TRBV7-2 and TRBJ2-2, with 9 bases fitting TRBD2. This CDR3 contains 16 residues. Looked up from germline, CDR1 is SGHTA and CDR2 is FQGNSA. Unmatched junction bases numbered 2, after V lost 2 bases and J lost 1 base. Here the CDR3 DNA reads TGTGCCAGCAGCTTATCAGCGGGGGGGAACACCGGGGAGCTGTTTTTT. This encodes CASSLSAGGNTGELFF.

The V call is TRBV11-2, the J call TRBJ2-1; 11 bases line up with TRBD2. Germline loops: CDR1 SGHAT, CDR2 FQNNGV. The V segment lost 5 bases and the J segment 0 bases; nucleotides outside the gene matches: 3. This CDR3 is built from 16 residues. The CDR3 nucleotides are TGTGCCAGCAGCCGTACTAGCGGGAGCTCCTACAATGAGCAGTTCTTC. Protein: CASSRTSGSSYNEQFF.

The chain links TRBV6-1 to TRBJ2-5, with 7 bases identical to TRBD2. The V gene's germline CDR1 is MNHNS and CDR2 SASEGT. The CDR3 covers 13 residues. V lost 3 bases and J lost 4; bases outside the gene matches: 2. The CDR3 is CASSERERETQYF. For the CDR3, the DNA is TGTGCCAGCAGTGAGCGGGAGAGAGAGACCCAGTACTTC.

The chain's CDR3 is CASSLVSGTYNEQFF. In nucleotides, the CDR3 is TGTGCCAGCAGCTTAGTTAGCGGGACCTACAATGAGCAGTTCTTC. The genes are TRBV7-9 and TRBJ2-1; 8 nucleotides agree with TRBD2. V was clipped by 1 base and J by 2 bases; unmatched bases: 1. There are 15 residues in the CDR3. The V gene's germline CDR1 is SEHNR and CDR2 FQNEAQ (reference sequence).

The rearrangement joins TRBV30 to TRBJ2-3; 9 bases agree with TRBD2. In germline, CDR1 is GTSNPN, CDR2 SVGIG (reference sequence). The V and J ends lost 0 bases and 3 bases, in that order; junction bases with no gene match: 13. This CDR3 region has 18 residues. The CDR3: CAWSVLFGGRGGTDTQYF. The CDR3, as DNA: TGTGCCTGGAGTGTATTATTTGGCGGGAGGGGAGGGACAGATACGCAGTATTTT.

This rearrangement joins TRBV6-1 to TRBJ2-4; 11 nucleotides align to TRBD2. CDR1 is MNHNS, CDR2 SASEGT, per germline. V was pared by 0 bases and J by 7 bases, with 8 bases of the junction left unmatched. CDR3 length equals 17 residues. The CDR3 spells CASSEAPRLAGRNIQYF. CDR3 DNA sequence: TGTGCCAGCAGTGAAGCCCCTCGACTAGCGGGACGTAACATTCAGTACTTC.

The CDR3 DNA reads TGTGCCAGCAGCGGGACCGCATTAGGTACGCAGTATTTT. It codes for CASSGTALGTQYF. The chain is built from TRBV7-9 and TRBJ2-3; either TRBD1 or TRBD2 may supply D (5 bases each). The CDR3 runs 13 residues. The V end lost 5 bases, the J end lost 8 bases, and 14 bases lay between the germline ends. Germline V lookup: CDR1 SEHNR, CDR2 FQNEAQ (reference sequence).

J is TRBJ2-5 and V is TRBV18; no firm D call. This CDR3 comprises 14 residues. Trimming removed 2 bases from V and 5 bases from J, with 12 bases in between. Germline V gene sequence: CDR1 KGHSH, CDR2 LQKENI. CDR3 sequence (DNA): TGTGCCAGCTCACCAGGACCCGCCGCGGAGACCCAGTACTTC. Translating it yields CASSPGPAAETQYF. Full variable domain (rest looked up from reference TRBV18 and TRBJ2-5): NAGVMQNPRHLVRRRGQEARLRCSPMKGHSHVYWYRQLPEEGLKFMVYLQKENIIDESGMPKERFSAEFPKEGPSILRIQQVVRGDSAAYFCASSPGPAAETQYFGPGTRLLVL.

The chain joins TRBV6-6 to TRBJ2-7; TRBD2 might be the D (5 bases). V was trimmed by 10 bases and J by 0 bases, leaving 16 bases between them. This CDR3 spans 14 amino acids. Germline values: CDR1 MNHNY, CDR2 SVGAGI (reference sequence). CDR3 nucleotides: TGTGCCATCGCGGCAAGAGCGGACTCCTACGAGCAGTACTTC. The encoded protein is CAIAARADSYEQYF.

V gene TRBV29-1 combines with J gene TRBJ2-1, with 7 bases fitting TRBD1. V lost 6 bases and J lost 0; bases outside the gene matches: 5. Germline CDR1 reads SQVTM; CDR2 reads ANQGSEA. The CDR3 consists of 14 residues. CDR3: CSVATGSSYNEQFF. DNA for the CDR3: TGCAGCGTGGCGACAGGGAGCTCCTACAATGAGCAGTTCTTC.

The chain carries TRBV6-5 and TRBJ1-1; D perhaps matches TRBD1 (5 bases). V was cut by 7 bases and J by 4 bases, with 16 bases left in between. The V gene's germline CDR1 is MNHEY and CDR2 SVGAGI. The CDR3 is 14 residues long. This chain's CDR3 is CASTRSTRGTEAFF. DNA for the CDR3: TGTGCCAGCACCCGGAGCACGAGGGGCACTGAAGCTTTCTTT.

This chain uses TRBV5-6 with TRBJ2-7; no clear D gene. V was pared by 0 bases and J by 6 bases, with 10 bases between. CDR3 length: 13 amino acids. Per the germline V gene, CDR1 is SGHDT and CDR2 is YYEEEE. The CDR3 loop reads CASSLEAAPEQYF. The DNA of the CDR3 is TGTGCCAGCAGCTTGGAGGCAGCTCCCGAGCAGTACTTC.